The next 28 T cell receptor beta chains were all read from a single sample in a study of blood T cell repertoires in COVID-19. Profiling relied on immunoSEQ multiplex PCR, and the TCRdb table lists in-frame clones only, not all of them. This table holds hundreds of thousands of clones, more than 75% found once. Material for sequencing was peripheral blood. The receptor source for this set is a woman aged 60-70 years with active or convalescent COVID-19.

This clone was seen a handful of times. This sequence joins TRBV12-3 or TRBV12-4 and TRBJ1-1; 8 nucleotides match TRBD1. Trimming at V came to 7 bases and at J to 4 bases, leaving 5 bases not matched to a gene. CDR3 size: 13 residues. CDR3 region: CASTRQGSTEAFF. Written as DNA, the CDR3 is TGTGCCAGCACCCGACAGGGGAGCACTGAAGCTTTCTTT.

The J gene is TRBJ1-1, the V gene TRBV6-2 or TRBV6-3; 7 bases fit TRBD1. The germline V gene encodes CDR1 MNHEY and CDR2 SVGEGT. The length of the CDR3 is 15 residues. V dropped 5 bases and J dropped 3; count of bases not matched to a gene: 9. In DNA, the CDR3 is TGTGCCAGCAGTCACCTGACAGGGCATTACACTGAAGCTTTCTTT. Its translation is CASSHLTGHYTEAFF.

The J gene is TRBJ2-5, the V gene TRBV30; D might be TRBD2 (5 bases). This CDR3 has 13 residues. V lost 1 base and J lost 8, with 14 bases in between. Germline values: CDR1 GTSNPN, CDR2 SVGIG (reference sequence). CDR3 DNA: TGTGCCTGGAGTGCAGCGGACCGGAAAACCCAGTACTTC. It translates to CAWSAADRKTQYF.

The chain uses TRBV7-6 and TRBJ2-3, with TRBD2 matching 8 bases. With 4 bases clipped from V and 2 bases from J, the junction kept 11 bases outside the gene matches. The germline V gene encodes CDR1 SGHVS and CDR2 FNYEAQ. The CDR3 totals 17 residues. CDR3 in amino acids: CASSSPGGTRDTDTQYF. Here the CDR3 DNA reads TGTGCCAGCAGCTCCCCGGGGGGGACTAGAGACACAGATACGCAGTATTTT.

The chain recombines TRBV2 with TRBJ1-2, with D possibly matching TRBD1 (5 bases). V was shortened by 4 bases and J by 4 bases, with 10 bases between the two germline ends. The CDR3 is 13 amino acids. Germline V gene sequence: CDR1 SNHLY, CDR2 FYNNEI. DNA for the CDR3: TGTGCCAGCAGTGGGACAATTACCTATGGCTACACCTTC. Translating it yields CASSGTITYGYTF.

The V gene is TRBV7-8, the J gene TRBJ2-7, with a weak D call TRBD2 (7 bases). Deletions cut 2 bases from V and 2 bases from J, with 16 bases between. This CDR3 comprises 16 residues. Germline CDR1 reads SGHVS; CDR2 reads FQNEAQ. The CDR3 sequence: CASSLLGGGPTYEQYF. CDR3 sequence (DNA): TGTGCCAGCAGCTTATTGGGCGGGGGCCCGACCTACGAGCAGTACTTC.

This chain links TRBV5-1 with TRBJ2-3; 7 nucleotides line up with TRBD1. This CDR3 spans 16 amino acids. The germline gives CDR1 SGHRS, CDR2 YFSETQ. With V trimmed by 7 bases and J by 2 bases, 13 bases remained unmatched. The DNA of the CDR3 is TGCGCCAGCGGCTACCGACAGGGCTCCTCCACAGATACGCAGTATTTT. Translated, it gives CASGYRQGSSTDTQYF.

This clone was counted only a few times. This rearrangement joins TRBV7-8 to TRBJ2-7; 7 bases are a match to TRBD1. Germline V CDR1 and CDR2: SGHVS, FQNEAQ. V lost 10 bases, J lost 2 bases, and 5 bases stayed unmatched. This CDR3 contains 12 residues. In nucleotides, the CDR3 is TGTGCCACCCAAAGGGGGCCCTACGAGCAGTACTTC. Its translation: CATQRGPYEQYF.

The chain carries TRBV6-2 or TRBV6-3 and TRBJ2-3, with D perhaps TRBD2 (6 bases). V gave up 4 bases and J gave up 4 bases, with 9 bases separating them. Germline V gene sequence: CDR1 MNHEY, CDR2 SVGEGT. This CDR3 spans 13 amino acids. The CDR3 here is CASSFRLADTQYF. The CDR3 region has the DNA TGTGCCAGCAGTTTCCGACTAGCAGATACGCAGTATTTT.

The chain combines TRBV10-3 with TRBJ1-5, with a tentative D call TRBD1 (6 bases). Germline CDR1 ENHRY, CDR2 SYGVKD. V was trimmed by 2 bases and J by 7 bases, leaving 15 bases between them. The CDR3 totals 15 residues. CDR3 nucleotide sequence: TGTGCCATCAGTGAGGGGGGACAAAGATACCAGCCCCAGCATTTT. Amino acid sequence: CAISEGGQRYQPQHF.

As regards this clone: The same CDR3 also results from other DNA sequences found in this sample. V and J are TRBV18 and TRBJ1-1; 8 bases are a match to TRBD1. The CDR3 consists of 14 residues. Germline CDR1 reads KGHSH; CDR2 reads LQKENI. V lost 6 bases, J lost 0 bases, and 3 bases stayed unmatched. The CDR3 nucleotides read TGTGCCAGCTCGCCGGACAGGGTGAACACTGAAGCTTTCTTT. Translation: CASSPDRVNTEAFF.

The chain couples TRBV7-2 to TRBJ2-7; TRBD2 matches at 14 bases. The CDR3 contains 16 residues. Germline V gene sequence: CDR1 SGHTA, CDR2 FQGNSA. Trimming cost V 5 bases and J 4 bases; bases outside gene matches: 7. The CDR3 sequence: CASSPEGLAGEYEQYF. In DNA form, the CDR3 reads TGTGCCAGCAGCCCGGAGGGACTAGCGGGGGAATACGAGCAGTACTTC.

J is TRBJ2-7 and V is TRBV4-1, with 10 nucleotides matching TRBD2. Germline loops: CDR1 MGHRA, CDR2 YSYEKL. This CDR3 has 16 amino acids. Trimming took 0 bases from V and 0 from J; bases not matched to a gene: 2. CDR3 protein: CASSQDSGGNSYEQYF. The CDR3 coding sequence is TGCGCCAGCAGCCAAGATAGCGGGGGGAACTCCTACGAGCAGTACTTC.

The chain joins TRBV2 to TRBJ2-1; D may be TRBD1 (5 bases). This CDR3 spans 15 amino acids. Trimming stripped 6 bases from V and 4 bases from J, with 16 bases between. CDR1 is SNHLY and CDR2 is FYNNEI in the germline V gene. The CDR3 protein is CASRTPSDRYNEQFF. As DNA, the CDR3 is TGTGCCAGCAGGACCCCCAGCGACAGATACAATGAGCAGTTCTTC.

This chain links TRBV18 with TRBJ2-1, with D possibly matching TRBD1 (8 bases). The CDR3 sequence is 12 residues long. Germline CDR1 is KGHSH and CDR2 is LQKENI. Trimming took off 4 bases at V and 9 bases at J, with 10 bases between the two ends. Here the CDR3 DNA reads TGTGCCAGCTCACACAGGGGGGGTGAGCAGTTCTTC. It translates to CASSHRGGEQFF.

CDR3 amino acids: CASSPWDRGRREAFF. CDR3 bases: TGTGCCAGCAGCCCATGGGACAGGGGGCGTCGGGAAGCTTTCTTT. The rearrangement uses TRBV9 and TRBJ1-1; 12 bases match TRBD1. Trimming at V came to 4 bases and at J to 8 bases, leaving 9 bases not matched to a gene. The CDR3 is 15 amino acids. Germline values: CDR1 SGDLS, CDR2 YYNGEE.

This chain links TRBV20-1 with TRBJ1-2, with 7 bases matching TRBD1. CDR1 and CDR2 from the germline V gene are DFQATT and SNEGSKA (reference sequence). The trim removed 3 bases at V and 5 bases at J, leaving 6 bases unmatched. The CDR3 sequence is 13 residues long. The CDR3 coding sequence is TGCAGTGCTAGTTTATCAGGGGGGTATGGCTACACCTTC. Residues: CSASLSGGYGYTF.

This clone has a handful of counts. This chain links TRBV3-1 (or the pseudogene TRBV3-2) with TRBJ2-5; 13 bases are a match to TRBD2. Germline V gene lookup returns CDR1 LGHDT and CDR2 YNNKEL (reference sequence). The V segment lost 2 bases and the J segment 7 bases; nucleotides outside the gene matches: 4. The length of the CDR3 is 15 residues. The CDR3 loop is CASSQRLAGGGTQYF. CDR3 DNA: TGTGCCAGCAGCCAACGACTAGCGGGGGGAGGGACCCAGTACTTC.

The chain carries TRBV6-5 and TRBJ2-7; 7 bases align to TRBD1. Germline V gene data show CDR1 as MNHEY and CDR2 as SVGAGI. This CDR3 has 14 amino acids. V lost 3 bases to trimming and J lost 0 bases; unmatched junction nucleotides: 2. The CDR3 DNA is TGTGCCAGCAGTTATAGGGACAGCTCCTACGAGCAGTACTTC. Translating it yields CASSYRDSSYEQYF.

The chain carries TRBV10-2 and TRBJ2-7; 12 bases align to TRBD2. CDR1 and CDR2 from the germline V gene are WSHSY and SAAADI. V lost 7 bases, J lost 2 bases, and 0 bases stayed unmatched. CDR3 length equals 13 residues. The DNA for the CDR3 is TGCGCCAGCACTAGCGGGGGGGCCTACGAGCAGTACTTC. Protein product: CASTSGGAYEQYF.

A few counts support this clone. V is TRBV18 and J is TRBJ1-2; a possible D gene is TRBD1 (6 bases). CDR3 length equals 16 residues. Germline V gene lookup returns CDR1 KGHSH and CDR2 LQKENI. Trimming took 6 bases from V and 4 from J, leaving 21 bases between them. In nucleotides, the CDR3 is TGTGCCAGCTCCTCTGGTCTACAGGGTTGGAGCTATGGCTACACCTTC. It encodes CASSSGLQGWSYGYTF.

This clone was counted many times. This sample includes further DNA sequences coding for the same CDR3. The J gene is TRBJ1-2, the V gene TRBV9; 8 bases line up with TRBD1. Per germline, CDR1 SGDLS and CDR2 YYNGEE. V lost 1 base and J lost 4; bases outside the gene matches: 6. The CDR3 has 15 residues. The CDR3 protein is CASSVRADRAYGYTF. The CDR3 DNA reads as TGTGCCAGCAGCGTACGGGCGGACAGGGCCTATGGCTACACCTTC.

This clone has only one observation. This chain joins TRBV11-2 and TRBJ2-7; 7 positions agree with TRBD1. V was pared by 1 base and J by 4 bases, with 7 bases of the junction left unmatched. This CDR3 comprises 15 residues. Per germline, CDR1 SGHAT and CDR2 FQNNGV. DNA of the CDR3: TGTGCCAGCAGCTTAGCCGGGACAGCCCGGTACGAGCAGTACTTC. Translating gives CASSLAGTARYEQYF.

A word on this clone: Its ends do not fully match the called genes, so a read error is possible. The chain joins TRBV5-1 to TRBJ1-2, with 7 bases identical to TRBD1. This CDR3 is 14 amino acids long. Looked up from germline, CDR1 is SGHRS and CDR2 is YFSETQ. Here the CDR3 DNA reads TGCACCAGCACAGCTTCTGAGGGGGCCTATGGCTACACCTTC. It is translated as CTSTASEGAYGYTF.

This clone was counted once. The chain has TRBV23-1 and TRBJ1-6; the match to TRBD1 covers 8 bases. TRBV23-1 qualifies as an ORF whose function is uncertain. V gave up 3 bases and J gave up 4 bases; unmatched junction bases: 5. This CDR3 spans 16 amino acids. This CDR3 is CASSHRGTGYNSPLHF. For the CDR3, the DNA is TGCGCCAGCAGTCATCGAGGGACAGGTTATAATTCACCCCTCCACTTT.

CDR3 nucleotide sequence: TGTGCCAGCAGCTTGGCCGGGACTAGCGGTAACACCGGGGAGCTGTTTTTT. It yields the protein CASSLAGTSGNTGELFF. V usage is TRBV5-8 and J usage is TRBJ2-2, with 11 nucleotides matching TRBD2. CDR3 length: 17 amino acids. J lost 2 bases, V lost 0 bases, and 3 bases had no gene match. Per germline, CDR1 SGHTS and CDR2 YDEGEE. The variable domain in full, completed from reference TRBV5-8 and TRBJ2-2, reads EAGVTQSPTHLIKTRGQQATLRCSPISGHTSVYWYQQALGLGLQFLLWYDEGEERNRGNFPPRFSGRQFPNYSSELNVNALELEDSALYLCASSLAGTSGNTGELFFGEGSRLTVL.

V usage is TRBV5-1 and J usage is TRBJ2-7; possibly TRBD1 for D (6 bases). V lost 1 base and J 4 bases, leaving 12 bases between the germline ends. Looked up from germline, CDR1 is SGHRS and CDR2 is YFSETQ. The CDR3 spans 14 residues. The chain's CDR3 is CASSLNRELYEQYF. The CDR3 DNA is TGCGCCAGCAGCTTGAACAGGGAGCTGTACGAGCAGTACTTC.

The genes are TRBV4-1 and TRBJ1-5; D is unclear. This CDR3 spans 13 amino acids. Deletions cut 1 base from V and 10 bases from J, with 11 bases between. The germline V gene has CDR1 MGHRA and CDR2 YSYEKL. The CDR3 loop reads CASSQAMVSPQHF. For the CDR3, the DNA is TGCGCCAGCAGCCAAGCTATGGTCTCACCCCAGCATTTT.